This section outlines one T cell receptor beta chain sequence together with its context. TCRdb reprocessed the reads with MiXCR, giving one entry per CDR3 protein. There are fewer than 400,000 distinct CDR3 sequences in the sample; roughly 18% occur only once, and 7.5% to 9% lies in the top ten. Germline assignment: CDR1 SGDLS and CDR2 YYNGEE. This CDR3 contains 13 residues. V was shortened by 0 bases and J by 8 bases, with 11 bases between the two germline ends. This record belongs to a study of T cell repertoires in cytomegalovirus infection. This rearrangement joins TRBV9 to TRBJ1-2; no reliable D call. The origin of this receptor is a human donor in good health (CMV status not recorded). Some clones in this sample may be carry-over from other donors' samples. The material sequenced was PBMCs. The CDR3 DNA reads as TGTGCCAGCAGCGTAGGGGTGTCGGAAGGCTACACCTTC. This gives the protein CASSVGVSEGYTF.